The TCR beta chain under discussion was sequenced for a study of response to subunit inactivated influenza vaccine. Concerning this clonotype itself: No antigen is known for it.

TCRdb re-called the RT-PCR reads with MiXCR, one entry per CDR3 protein. Seen here are 150,000 to 200,000 distinct CDR3 sequences, roughly 12% observed once, and the top ten hold over 25%. General observations from the study: T cells newly recruited by each seasonal influenza vaccination are few, the authors suggested.

These data were also reused for a study on T cells expressing NK-cell markers. This second report adds: The TCR beta cDNA came from 5'RACE template switching with UMIs. The TCR beta repertoires originated in sorted CD3+CD56+NKG2C+, CD3+CD56+NKG2C- and CD3+CD56-NKG2C+ T cells. For several experiments, T cell sorting was restricted to the alpha-beta TCR population by means of an anti-gamma-delta TCR antibody. Leadership of the CD3+CD56-NKG2C+ fraction also belonged to these clonotypes in four donors.

Here the sequenced sample was CD8+ T cells sorted from PBMCs, taken approximately 13 days after vaccination. This TCR derives from a man aged 50-60 years who received an inactivated influenza vaccine.

The CDR3 coding sequence is TGCGCCAGCAGCTTGTCCGCAGGGGCCGGCCTCTATGGCTACACCTTC. Its protein is CASSLSAGAGLYGYTF. The genes are TRBV5-1 and TRBJ1-2, with D possibly matching TRBD1 (6 bases). Trimming pared 1 base from V and 4 bases from J, leaving 17 bases between. The CDR3 runs to 16 residues. Germline values: CDR1 SGHRS, CDR2 YFSETQ.